A single sample gave rise to the 27 T cell receptor beta chains below, sequenced in a study of CD8+ T cells in alopecia areata. RNA extraction and reverse transcription yielded cDNA as sequencing template. Some clones are missing from TCRdb's copy, which holds only in-frame ones; the method was immunoSEQ multiplex PCR. The sample yields over 100,000 clones, about 50% seen once. Treatment given: oral pan-JAK inhibitor, 5-10 mg twice daily. The sample in question was CD4+ T cells sorted from blood, obtained at week 4, from a patient treated with tofacitinib. The source of these receptors is a human donor with alopecia areata.

This sequence joins TRBV11-2 and TRBJ1-1; no clear D gene. The CDR3 extends over 13 amino acids. V lost 4 bases, J lost 0 bases, and 6 bases lay in between. Germline assignment: CDR1 SGHAT and CDR2 FQNNGV. CDR3 DNA: TGTGCCAGCAGCTCGCACTTGAACACTGAAGCTTTCTTT. Amino acids: CASSSHLNTEAFF.

This sequence joins TRBV11-2 and TRBJ1-1; D remains ambiguous. Germline-derived CDR1 and CDR2 are SGHAT and FQNNGV. CDR3 size: 13 residues. The ends were cut back, 0 bases at V and 2 bases at J, with 4 bases in the middle. The chain's CDR3 is CASSLDYNTEAFF. The CDR3 bases are TGTGCCAGCAGCTTAGATTATAACACTGAAGCTTTCTTT. The full variable domain, its missing parts supplied by reference TRBV11-2 and TRBJ1-1, is EAGVAQSPRYKIIEKRQSVAFWCNPISGHATLYWYQQILGQGPKLLIQFQNNGVVDDSQLPKDRFSAERLKGVDSTLKIQPAKLEDSAVYLCASSLDYNTEAFFGQGTRLTVV.

The table lists this clone with a count of one. The CDR3 spells CASSLGGLPGANVLTF. The CDR3 DNA reads TGTGCCAGCAGCTTGGGGGGTCTCCCTGGGGCCAACGTCCTGACTTTC. The V gene is TRBV5-6, the J gene TRBJ2-6; D ambiguous. The germline V gene has CDR1 SGHDT and CDR2 YYEEEE. Between the trimmed V and J ends, which lost 0 bases and 2 bases, there was a span of 9 bases. The CDR3 extends over 16 amino acids.

J is TRBJ1-2 and V is TRBV29-1; D call uncertain. Germline V gives CDR1 SQVTM, CDR2 ANQGSEA. The CDR3 has 11 amino acids. V was clipped by 4 bases and J by 5 bases, with 8 bases between them. CDR3: CSVGQEYGYTF. The CDR3 DNA reads TGCAGCGTTGGGCAGGAATATGGCTACACCTTC.

In DNA form, the CDR3 reads TGTGCCAGCAGCTTAGACGTCAGTTCACCCCTCCACTTT. Its protein is CASSLDVSSPLHF. The V gene is TRBV7-9, the J gene TRBJ1-6; no definite D call. The germline V gene has CDR1 SEHNR and CDR2 FQNEAQ (reference sequence). Trimming left V 1 base short and J 9 bases short, with 7 bases between. The CDR3 consists of 13 residues.

The sample holds a few counts of this clone. The chain joins TRBV5-5 to TRBJ1-2; 7 nucleotides line up with TRBD1. V shed 2 bases and J 4 bases; nucleotides not matched to a gene: 2. This CDR3 comprises 13 residues. Germline V CDR1 and CDR2: SGHKS, YYEKEE (reference sequence). The CDR3 here is CASSLEGAYGYTF. The CDR3 DNA reads TGTGCCAGCAGCTTAGAGGGGGCCTATGGCTACACCTTC.

The chain carries TRBV13 and TRBJ2-7, with no clear D. V shed 6 bases and J shed 3 bases, with 12 bases lying between them. This CDR3 region has 13 residues. CDR1 and CDR2 from the germline V gene are PRHDT and FYEKMQ (reference sequence). The CDR3 nucleotides are TGTGCCAGCAGAGGGCTTATGGACTACGAGCAGTACTTC. Residues: CASRGLMDYEQYF.

The chain is built from TRBV25-1 and TRBJ1-6, with TRBD1 identical over 10 bases. CDR1 is MGHDK and CDR2 is SYGVNS in the germline V gene. V dropped 0 bases and J dropped 10; count of bases not matched to a gene: 3. The CDR3 has 15 residues. This CDR3 reads CASSEYRDRGSPLHF. The CDR3 region has the DNA TGTGCCAGCAGTGAATATCGGGACAGGGGATCACCCCTCCACTTT.

V is TRBV30 and J is TRBJ1-4, with a tentative D call TRBD1 (5 bases). The CDR3 is 13 residues long. CDR1 is GTSNPN, CDR2 SVGIG, per germline (reference sequence). The ends were cut back, 1 base at V and 8 bases at J, with 11 bases in the middle. This CDR3 is CAWSGQGREKLFF. The CDR3 nucleotides read TGTGCCTGGAGTGGGCAGGGAAGGGAAAAACTGTTTTTT.

This chain uses TRBV5-6 with TRBJ2-5, with a tentative D call TRBD2 (5 bases). In germline, CDR1 is SGHDT, CDR2 YYEEEE. This CDR3 has 14 residues. V was clipped by 2 bases and J by 5 bases, with 13 bases between them. Here the CDR3 reads CASSFRESSETQYF. The DNA for the CDR3 is TGTGCCAGCAGCTTTAGGGAGAGTAGCGAGACCCAGTACTTC.

V is TRBV29-1 and J is TRBJ1-4; 7 bases align to TRBD1. The CDR3 consists of 13 residues. Germline assignment: CDR1 SQVTM and CDR2 ANQGSEA. With 4 bases clipped from V and 7 bases from J, the junction kept 6 bases outside the gene matches. The CDR3 DNA reads TGCAGCGTTGGGGACAGAATGGGTGAAAAACTGTTTTTT. Amino acid sequence: CSVGDRMGEKLFF. The complete variable domain, with remaining parts taken from reference TRBV29-1 and TRBJ1-4, reads SAVISQKPSRDICQRGTSLTIQCQVDSQVTMMFWYRQQPGQSLTLIATANQGSEATYESGFVIDKFPISRPNLTFSTLTVSNMSPEDSSIYLCSVGDRMGEKLFFGSGTQLSVL.

This clone was recorded a few times. The genes are TRBV18 and TRBJ2-5; D is unresolved. V was pared by 2 bases and J by 3 bases, with 7 bases between. Germline-derived CDR1 and CDR2 are KGHSH and LQKENI. CDR3 length equals 13 residues. CDR3 protein: CASSPEAEETQYF. In nucleotides, the CDR3 is TGTGCCAGCTCACCAGAGGCAGAAGAGACCCAGTACTTC.

This chain connects TRBV29-1 to TRBJ1-1; TRBD1 aligns across 8 bases. Germline values: CDR1 SQVTM, CDR2 ANQGSEA. The CDR3 sequence is 15 residues long. V was pared by 3 bases and J by 3 bases, with 9 bases of the junction left unmatched. The CDR3 is CSVEGQGAKHTEAFF. The CDR3 region has the DNA TGCAGCGTTGAGGGTCAGGGGGCGAAGCACACTGAAGCTTTCTTT.

V usage is TRBV29-1 and J usage is TRBJ2-3; 7 bases map to TRBD2. V was clipped by 7 bases and J by 1 base; unmatched bases: 5. The CDR3 contains 13 residues. CDR1 is SQVTM and CDR2 is ANQGSEA in the germline V gene. Here the CDR3 reads CSGAGEGTDTQYF. The CDR3 region has the DNA TGCAGCGGGGCGGGAGAGGGCACAGATACGCAGTATTTT.

The J gene is TRBJ2-7, the V gene TRBV4-2; possible D gene TRBD2, 6 bases. The CDR3 sequence is 15 residues long. V was trimmed by 2 bases and J by 6 bases, leaving 17 bases between them. Per the germline V gene, CDR1 is LGHNA and CDR2 is YNFKEQ. The CDR3 region has the DNA TGTGCCAGCAGCCAACGGTCGGGAGTCGGGAGCGAGCAGTACTTC. Amino acid sequence: CASSQRSGVGSEQYF.

The chain employs TRBV30 and TRBJ1-1; 10 nucleotides agree with TRBD1. V was clipped by 4 bases and J by 12 bases; unmatched bases: 11. This CDR3 spans 13 amino acids. Germline values: CDR1 GTSNPN, CDR2 SVGIG (reference sequence). CDR3 sequence (DNA): TGTGCCTGGACCGCGCTCCGGGACAGGGGAACTTTCTTT. Its translation is CAWTALRDRGTFF.

This chain uses TRBV30 with TRBJ1-6; 9 bases are shared with TRBD1. The germline V gene encodes CDR1 GTSNPN and CDR2 SVGIG (reference sequence). The CDR3 extends over 13 amino acids. V gave up 8 bases and J gave up 10 bases; unmatched junction bases: 9. CDR3 bases: TGTGCCCTAACCACAGGGACAGGGTCACCCCTCCACTTT. Translation gives CALTTGTGSPLHF.

The gene calls are TRBV20-1 and TRBJ1-3; D unresolved. The CDR3 consists of 11 residues. Deletions cut 6 bases from V and 4 bases from J, with 7 bases between. Germline V gene sequence: CDR1 DFQATT, CDR2 SNEGSKA (reference sequence). The CDR3, as DNA: TGCAGTGCCTTGACAGGAAACACCATATATTTT. Its translation is CSALTGNTIYF.

J is TRBJ2-7 and V is TRBV29-1; D is undetermined. Germline assignment: CDR1 SQVTM and CDR2 ANQGSEA. V was clipped by 0 bases and J by 0 bases, with 15 bases between them. This CDR3 is built from 16 residues. The CDR3 nucleotides are TGCAGCGTTGAAGATTGGTCCGGCGAGAGCTCCTACGAGCAGTACTTC. Amino acids: CSVEDWSGESSYEQYF.

The chain couples TRBV5-1 to TRBJ2-5; D is perhaps TRBD1 or TRBD2 (5 bases each). The germline V gene has CDR1 SGHRS and CDR2 YFSETQ. This CDR3 region has 13 residues. Trimming removed 5 bases from V and 2 bases from J, with 10 bases in between. The CDR3 region is CASRRDGQETQYF. As DNA, the CDR3 is TGCGCCAGCAGACGGGACGGACAAGAGACCCAGTACTTC.

This chain uses TRBV5-1 with TRBJ2-3; unclear D gene. This CDR3 is built from 15 residues. From germline, CDR1 is SGHRS and CDR2 YFSETQ. V dropped 5 bases and J dropped 8 bases, with 21 bases sitting between them. CDR3 sequence reads: CASRPTTDAVGTQYF. The CDR3 DNA reads as TGCGCCAGCAGACCGACGACGGACGCCGTGGGTACGCAGTATTTT.

This clone was detected a few times. The V call is TRBV6-6, the J call TRBJ1-2; the D is unclear. This CDR3 comprises 13 residues. Trimming removed 2 bases at V and 3 bases at J, with 7 bases between. Germline V gene lookup returns CDR1 MNHNY and CDR2 SVGAGI (reference sequence). CDR3 loop: CASSYERDYGYTF. CDR3 sequence (DNA): TGTGCCAGCAGTTACGAACGAGACTATGGCTACACCTTC.

This clone was seen a handful of times. This chain joins TRBV6-1 and TRBJ1-4; 7 bases are shared with TRBD1. CDR1 is MNHNS, CDR2 SASEGT, per germline. The V gene end was trimmed by 6 bases and the J gene end by 7 bases; junction bases not matched to a gene: 11. The CDR3 covers 15 residues. CDR3: CASSATGSGAEKLFF. The DNA for the CDR3 is TGTGCCAGCAGCGCGACAGGGTCCGGGGCTGAAAAACTGTTTTTT.

This clone turned up a few times. V and J are TRBV5-5 and TRBJ1-5; D may be TRBD1 (6 bases). Per the germline V gene, CDR1 is SGHKS and CDR2 is YYEKEE (reference sequence). Trimming stripped 2 bases from V and 1 base from J, with 16 bases between. The CDR3 runs 17 residues. As DNA, the CDR3 is TGTGCCAGCAGCTTCTCGCAGGGGAGGGCAAGCAATCAGCCCCAGCATTTT. This sequence encodes CASSFSQGRASNQPQHF.

There are a few counts of this clone. The chain recombines TRBV27 with TRBJ2-2, with 10 bases that match TRBD1. This CDR3 has 16 amino acids. CDR1 is MNHEY and CDR2 is SMNVEV in the germline V gene (reference sequence). The junction had 8 bases not matched to a gene; V was cut back by 6 bases and J by 4 bases. The CDR3 region has the DNA TGTGCCAGCAGACCCGGACAGGGGGGTAGCACCGGGGAGCTGTTTTTT. It encodes CASRPGQGGSTGELFF.

This clone was recorded a few times. V and J are TRBV7-3 and TRBJ2-6; D is uncertain. There are 14 residues in the CDR3. The V end lost 3 bases, the J end lost 0 bases, and 3 bases lay between the germline ends. Germline CDR1 reads SGHTA; CDR2 reads FQGTGA. CDR3 region: CASSLDSGANVLTF. As DNA, the CDR3 is TGTGCCAGCAGCTTGGACTCTGGGGCCAACGTCCTGACTTTC.

The chain couples TRBV30 to TRBJ2-1, with TRBD2 matching 9 bases. The ends lost 4 bases at V and 4 bases at J; junction bases unmatched: 2. Germline V gene sequence: CDR1 GTSNPN, CDR2 SVGIG (reference sequence). There are 13 residues in the CDR3. The CDR3 region is CAWMREGYNEQFF. The DNA for the CDR3 is TGTGCCTGGATGCGGGAGGGATACAATGAGCAGTTCTTC.